This T cell receptor (beta chain) was sequenced during a study of CD8+CD57+ T cells in acquired aplastic anemia. In the study overall: The mean DNA yield obtained from sorted CD4+ and CD8+ cells came to approximately 3.2 ug.

Before being chosen for sequencing, patients had shown CD8+CD57+ cell expansion by flow cytometry. Notes on the study in general: Patients did not significantly differ from controls in CD8+ Simpson's diversity. Patients and controls had in common 25 to 35 CD8+ CDR3 sequences.

Genomic DNA, serving as template, underwent TCR beta VDJ and CDR3 profiling. TCRdb redid the calling of the reads with MiXCR, one entry per CDR3 protein. This table holds about 250,000 distinct CDR3 sequences, around 43% found once. The CDR3 extends over 17 amino acids. CDR1 and CDR2 from the germline V gene are SEHNR and FQNEAQ (reference sequence). This clonotype showed up just a few times. The antigen remains undetermined. A read error may produce the germline difference seen at one junction end. The chain uses TRBV7-9 and TRBJ2-7; 8 bases fit TRBD2. Sequencing was done on a sample of sorted CD4+, CD8+, or CD8+CD57+ T cells (not recorded which) from PBMCs. The clonotype comes from a human donor with aplastic anemia. In nucleotides, the CDR3 is TGCGCCAGCAGCCAAGATCGGGGGGGGGGGGGGGCATACGAGCAGTACTTC. The encoded protein is CASSQDRGGGGAYEQYF.